The T cell receptor (beta chain) under discussion was sequenced for a study of cytomegalovirus exposure and HLA in healthy donors. Unmatched junction bases numbered 6, after V lost 2 bases and J lost 6 bases. The length of the CDR3 is 14 residues. Germline V lookup: CDR1 KGHSH, CDR2 LQKENI. Primers for the PCR totalled 60 Vbeta and 13 Jbeta. Sequencing was performed with immunoSEQ multiplex PCR; in TCRdb, only in-frame clones are kept and a portion is missing. The sample shows approximately 200,000 clones, about 79% of them seen only once. The clonotype originates from a man aged 18 to 29 in good health and CMV-seronegative. The chain is built from TRBV18 and TRBJ2-7, with TRBD1 matching 8 bases. The sequenced sample was PBMCs. CDR3 DNA sequence: TGTGCCAGCTCACCAACGGGACAGGTTGCCGAGCAGTACTTC. Its protein is CASSPTGQVAEQYF.